These 14 T cell receptor beta chains originate from one sample sequenced in a study of read filtering for tumor transcriptome and immune sequencing. This library used roughly 370 ng RNA and molecular barcoded adaptors spanning alpha/delta and beta/gamma chains. TCRdb ran MiXCR on the reads and lists one entry per CDR3 protein. Of 45,000 to 55,000 distinct CDR3 sequences listed, 9.5% to 15% were seen once; the top ten hold more than 12%. Sequencing used a population of CD138-negative cells sorted from bone marrow. These receptor sequences come from a donor at least 40 years old with multiple myeloma.

This clonotype was observed a few times. A much larger clone lies one base from this, so it may be a read error. The genes are TRBV30 and TRBJ1-1; D possibly corresponds to TRBD1 (5 bases). Trimming removed 5 bases at V and 3 bases at J, with 16 bases between. The germline CDR1 and CDR2 sequences are GTSNPN and SVGIG (reference sequence). CDR3 size: 14 residues. The CDR3 region has the DNA TGTGCCTGGGCCGTCGGGGGGAGGGACACTGAAGCTTTCTTT. Its protein product is CAWAVGGRDTEAFF.

The chain employs TRBV7-6 and TRBJ2-2, with D perhaps TRBD1 (6 bases). Germline CDR1 and CDR2: SGHVS and FNYEAQ. The CDR3 extends over 14 amino acids. Deletions cut 6 bases from V and 1 base from J, with 9 bases between. The CDR3 DNA reads as TGTGCCAGCAGGACAGGCGTGAACACCGGGGAGCTGTTTTTT. Amino acid sequence: CASRTGVNTGELFF.

This clonotype was detected ten times or more. The chain couples TRBV11-3 to TRBJ2-3, with D unclear. The V and J ends lost 5 bases and 4 bases respectively, with 10 bases between them. This CDR3 is 13 amino acids long. Germline loops: CDR1 SGHNT, CDR2 YENEEA. CDR3 loop: CASSQSHADTQYF. In DNA, the CDR3 is TGTGCCAGCAGCCAGTCCCATGCAGATACGCAGTATTTT.

This clonotype has a count of ten or more. The chain is built from TRBV27 and TRBJ2-7; no firm D call. This CDR3 comprises 16 residues. The germline gives CDR1 MNHEY, CDR2 SMNVEV (reference sequence). V shed 3 bases and J shed 5 bases, with 20 bases lying between them. The CDR3 region is CASSFGRVPLIHEQYF. The CDR3 DNA is TGTGCCAGCAGTTTCGGTAGGGTACCCCTTATCCACGAGCAGTACTTC.

This clonotype was observed many times. The chain joins TRBV6-6 to TRBJ2-7; 9 bases match TRBD2. V lost 0 bases, J lost 4 bases, and 4 bases stayed unmatched. This CDR3 is 15 amino acids long. Germline V gene data show CDR1 as MNHNY and CDR2 as SVGAGI (reference sequence). The CDR3 DNA is TGTGCCAGCAGTTACTCGGGTAGCGGGAGTTACGAGCAGTACTTC. Amino acid sequence: CASSYSGSGSYEQYF.

This clonotype was seen a handful of times. The chain carries TRBV6-1 and TRBJ1-2; no firm D call. Germline values: CDR1 MNHNS, CDR2 SASEGT. With 2 bases removed from V and 5 bases from J, the gap between germline ends came to 12 bases. The CDR3 runs 14 residues. CDR3 DNA: TGTGCCAGCAGTGAACCGGGGTTCCCGTATGGCTACACCTTC. This sequence encodes CASSEPGFPYGYTF.

Details on this clonotype: This sequence may be a read error, since a much larger clone differs from it by one base. The V gene is TRBV7-3, the J gene TRBJ1-1; maybe TRBD1 (5 bases). Looked up from germline, CDR1 is SGHTA and CDR2 is FQGTGA. The CDR3 is 12 amino acids. CDR3 DNA sequence: TGTGCCAGCAGCTTACAGGGTTCAGAAGCTGTCTTT. Its translation is CASSLQGSEAVF.

This clonotype has at least ten counts. The chain recombines TRBV5-1 with TRBJ2-1, with D possibly being TRBD2 (5 bases). The ends were cut back, 0 bases at V and 11 bases at J, with 12 bases in the middle. The V gene's germline CDR1 is SGHRS and CDR2 YFSETQ. This CDR3 has 13 residues. CDR3 nucleotide sequence: TGCGCCAGCAGCTTGGGAGAGGGTCCTCAGCAGTTCTTC. Protein sequence: CASSLGEGPQQFF.

This clonotype has ten or more counts. The chain combines TRBV7-9 with TRBJ2-5; D is ambiguous. Germline assignment: CDR1 SEHNR and CDR2 FQNEAQ (reference sequence). The CDR3 contains 15 residues. V gave up 5 bases and J gave up 2 bases, with 15 bases separating them. The CDR3 region has the DNA TGTGCCAGCAGCCTAGGACGGATACAACAAGAGACCCAGTACTTC. This translates into CASSLGRIQQETQYF.

This clonotype was counted ten times or more. The V gene is TRBV5-1, the J gene TRBJ2-1; 7 bases are shared with TRBD2. With V trimmed by 3 bases and J by 6 bases, 12 bases remained unmatched. From germline, CDR1 is SGHRS and CDR2 YFSETQ. The length of the CDR3 is 16 residues. The CDR3: CASSSTPGVAGNEQFF. CDR3 nucleotide sequence: TGCGCCAGCAGCTCTACTCCCGGGGTAGCGGGCAATGAGCAGTTCTTC.

Concerning this clonotype: Only one base separates this from a far larger clonotype, so it likely reflects a read error. The genes are TRBV7-8 and TRBJ1-1; perhaps TRBD1 as D (5 bases). The better agreement between TRBJ1-6 and the DNA end casts doubt on the J call. The germline V gene encodes CDR1 SGHVS and CDR2 FQNEAQ. There are 17 residues in the CDR3. The CDR3 DNA reads TGTGCCAGCAGCTTAGAGCGGGCAGGGAAACCTTATTCACCCCTCCACTTT. Protein product: CASSLERAGKPYSPLHF.

This clonotype was recorded at least ten times. The chain combines TRBV7-2 with TRBJ2-1; D possibly uses TRBD1 or TRBD2 (6 bases each). Per the germline V gene, CDR1 is SGHTA and CDR2 is FQGNSA. This CDR3 spans 14 amino acids. Trimming removed 7 bases at V and 7 bases at J, with 17 bases between. The CDR3 region is CASTSKGGDNEQFF. The CDR3 coding sequence is TGTGCCAGCACATCAAAGGGGGGAGATAATGAGCAGTTCTTC.

This clonotype was seen ten or more times. The rearrangement links TRBV2 to TRBJ2-7; TRBD2 aligns across 8 bases. The V gene's germline CDR1 is SNHLY and CDR2 FYNNEI. V was pared by 8 bases and J by 3 bases, with 6 bases of the junction left unmatched. The CDR3 runs 13 residues. Here the CDR3 reads CASREGSRYEQYF. CDR3 nucleotides: TGTGCCAGCCGGGAGGGATCACGCTACGAGCAGTACTTC.

This clonotype showed up many times. V gene TRBV25-1 combines with J gene TRBJ2-7; D unresolved. The V gene lost 2 bases and the J gene lost 4 bases, with 3 bases spanning the gap. CDR1 is MGHDK and CDR2 is SYGVNS in the germline V gene. The CDR3 runs to 11 residues. CDR3 in DNA: TGTGCCAGCAGTGAAATGTACGAGCAGTACTTC. As protein: CASSEMYEQYF.